Reported below is one TCR beta chain. The CDR3 extends over 18 amino acids. V lost 3 bases, J lost 0 bases, and 21 bases lay in between. Germline V gene data show CDR1 as GTSNPN and CDR2 as SVGIG (reference sequence). The sample is drawn from a study of shared clonotypes between healthy human individuals. The repertoire was sequenced with immunoSEQ multiplex PCR; TCRdb's copy has only in-frame clones and lacks some. Of nearly 1,000,000 clones listed, around 80% are singletons. The receptor was derived from a man between 18 and 35 years old in good health. The chain uses TRBV30 and TRBJ2-1; possibly TRBD2 for D (5 bases). Sequencing input: memory CD4+ T cells sorted from blood. The subset: CD45RA-negative fraction. The CDR3 region is CAWSGEIIPLSSYNEQFF. The CDR3 DNA follows: TGTGCCTGGAGCGGGGAGATTATTCCACTGAGCTCCTACAATGAGCAGTTCTTC.